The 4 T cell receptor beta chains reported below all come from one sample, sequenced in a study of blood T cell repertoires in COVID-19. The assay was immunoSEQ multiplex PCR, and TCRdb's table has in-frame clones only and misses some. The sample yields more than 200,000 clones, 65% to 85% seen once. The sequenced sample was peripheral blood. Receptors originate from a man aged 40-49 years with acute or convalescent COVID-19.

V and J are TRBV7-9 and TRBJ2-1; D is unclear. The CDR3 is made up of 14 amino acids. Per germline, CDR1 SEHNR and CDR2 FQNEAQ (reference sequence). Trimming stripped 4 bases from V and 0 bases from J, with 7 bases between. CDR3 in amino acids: CASSSLSSYNEQFF. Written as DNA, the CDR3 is TGTGCCAGCAGCTCACTATCCTCCTACAATGAGCAGTTCTTC. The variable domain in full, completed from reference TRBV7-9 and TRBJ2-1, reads DTGVSQNPRHKITKRGQNVTFRCDPISEHNRLYWYRQTLGQGPEFLTYFQNEAQLEKSRLLSDRFSAERPKGSFSTLEIQRTEQGDSAMYLCASSSLSSYNEQFFGPGTRLTVL.

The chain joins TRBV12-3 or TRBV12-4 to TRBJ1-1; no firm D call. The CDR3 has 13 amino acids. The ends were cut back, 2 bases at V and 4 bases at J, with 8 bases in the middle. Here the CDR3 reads CASSLTSGTEAFF. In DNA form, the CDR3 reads TGTGCCAGCAGTTTAACTAGCGGCACTGAAGCTTTCTTT.

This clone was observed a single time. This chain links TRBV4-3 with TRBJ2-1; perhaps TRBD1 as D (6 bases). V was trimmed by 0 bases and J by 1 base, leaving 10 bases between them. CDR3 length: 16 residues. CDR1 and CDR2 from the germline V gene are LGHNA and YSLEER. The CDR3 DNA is TGCGCCAGCAGCCAAGAGGCAGGGGAATCCTACAATGAGCAGTTCTTC. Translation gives CASSQEAGESYNEQFF.

This chain's CDR3 is CASSQQRQGRELFF. CDR3 DNA: TGTGCCAGCAGCCAACAAAGACAGGGAAGGGAGCTGTTTTTT. The chain joins TRBV4-2 to TRBJ2-2; 7 bases agree with TRBD1. The CDR3 runs to 14 residues. V lost 2 bases, J lost 9 bases, and 6 bases stayed unmatched. Germline-derived CDR1 and CDR2 are LGHNA and YNFKEQ.